The T cell receptor beta chain described here comes from a study of cytotoxic CD8 clonotypes in ibrutinib-treated CLL. Study-wide context: The group held about 11 relapsed/refractory and around 14 treatment-naive patients, with roughly 17 IGHV unmutated. A median 12 months of treatment, range 6 to 36, preceded the collection of response samples. Findings and caveats of the study: Clonality increased with ibrutinib response but returned toward baseline at progression. Among the clonotypes, public ones were uncommon and contracted or held stable on treatment.

Germline V CDR1 and CDR2: KGHSH, LQKENI. This CDR3 has 16 residues. V was shortened by 3 bases and J by 0 bases, with 13 bases between the two germline ends. The repertoire was sequenced with immunoSEQ multiplex PCR; TCRdb's copy has only in-frame clones and lacks some. Of fewer than 400,000 clones listed, around 66% were seen once; the top ten hold roughly 6%. In the case of this clone: The target antigen is unknown.

The rearrangement uses TRBV18 and TRBJ2-3; no reliable D call. This clonotype was sampled from a human donor with chronic lymphocytic leukemia. The sequences come from PBMCs, collected after 36 months of ibrutinib treatment. CDR3 in DNA: TGTGCCAGCTCACCGTTCCTCGACACAAGCACAGATACGCAGTATTTT. Protein: CASSPFLDTSTDTQYF.